These 27 T cell receptor beta chains share one sample of origin, sequenced in a study of blood T cell repertoires in COVID-19 (dated by TCRdb to the early 2020s). The method was the immunoSEQ multiplex PCR assay. The table comes from immuneACCESS by way of TCRdb, which keeps in-frame sequences with V and J called. Part of the clones is missing from these tables; in studies checked, under half for an unresolved V gene and the rest for unknown reasons. Across this sample there are over 150,000 clones, with around 83% seen only once. Less than 15% of the sample goes to the ten largest clones. Sequenced input: peripheral blood. These receptors were obtained from a human donor in a cohort sampled during active COVID-19.

The chain joins TRBV19 to TRBJ1-1; tentative D call: TRBD1 (5 bases). Between the trimmed V and J ends, which lost 2 bases and 4 bases, there was a span of 11 bases. This CDR3 comprises 14 residues. CDR1 is LNHDA and CDR2 is SQIVND in the germline V gene (reference sequence). The DNA of the CDR3 is TGTGCCAGTAGTATATCGGGGGTACCCACTGAAGCTTTCTTT. Translating it yields CASSISGVPTEAFF.

The chain links TRBV14 to TRBJ2-3; no reliable D call. Trimming left V 4 bases short and J 8 bases short, with 13 bases between. Per germline, CDR1 SGHDN and CDR2 FVKESK. This CDR3 has 13 amino acids. The CDR3 nucleotides read TGTGCCAGCAGCCGGGCAACAATCGGTACGCAGTATTTT. Translating it yields CASSRATIGTQYF.

The chain has TRBV7-6 and TRBJ2-1, with D hard to call. V lost 5 bases and J lost 0, with 17 bases in between. The CDR3 has 17 amino acids. The germline gives CDR1 SGHVS, CDR2 FNYEAQ. In DNA form, the CDR3 reads TGTGCCAGCAGCGCCCTTGGGCCACAGAGCTCCTACAATGAGCAGTTCTTC. It specifies CASSALGPQSSYNEQFF.

The CDR3 DNA reads as TGTGCCAGTAGTTATACTAGCTTAGATCTTCTCAATGAGCAGTTCTTC. Translating gives CASSYTSLDLLNEQFF. V usage is TRBV19 and J usage is TRBJ2-1; D might be TRBD2 (6 bases). The CDR3 has 16 residues. From germline, CDR1 is LNHDA and CDR2 SQIVND (reference sequence). The V end was cut by 5 bases, the J end by 6 bases, with 20 bases between.

V and J are TRBV15 and TRBJ1-4; no clear D. The CDR3 is 15 amino acids. The V and J ends lost 5 bases and 5 bases respectively, with 15 bases between them. CDR1 and CDR2 from the germline V gene are LNHNV and YYDKDF (reference sequence). DNA of the CDR3: TGTGCCACCAGCGATAAGAGACACCTCAATGAAAAACTGTTTTTT. Its translation: CATSDKRHLNEKLFF.

The rearrangement joins TRBV30 to TRBJ2-7; 8 bases fit TRBD2. The junction had 1 base not matched to a gene; V was cut back by 0 bases and J by 0 bases. The CDR3 is made up of 14 amino acids. Germline V CDR1 and CDR2: GTSNPN, SVGIG (reference sequence). CDR3 sequence reads: CAWSVSGGSYEQYF. CDR3 nucleotide sequence: TGTGCCTGGAGTGTAAGCGGGGGCTCCTACGAGCAGTACTTC.

The chain carries TRBV6-5 and TRBJ1-4; D gene uncertain. This CDR3 has 15 amino acids. Looked up from germline, CDR1 is MNHEY and CDR2 is SVGAGI. The V gene lost 2 bases and the J gene lost 0 bases, with 7 bases spanning the gap. The CDR3 loop reads CASSYSGTTNEKLFF. The CDR3 bases are TGTGCCAGCAGTTACAGCGGGACAACTAATGAAAAACTGTTTTTT.

This clone was counted a few times. The V call is TRBV10-3, the J call TRBJ2-2, with TRBD1 identical over 8 bases. CDR1 is ENHRY and CDR2 is SYGVKD in the germline V gene. The CDR3 loop spans 16 amino acids. Losses at the gene ends were 5 bases for V and 5 bases for J; bases not matched to a gene: 10. The DNA of the CDR3 is TGTGCCATCAGTACAAACAGGGGGAGGTGGACCGGGGAGCTGTTTTTT. Encoded protein: CAISTNRGRWTGELFF.

V and J are TRBV5-5 and TRBJ1-1; a possible D gene is TRBD1 (5 bases). The CDR3 sequence is 14 residues long. The germline V gene has CDR1 SGHKS and CDR2 YYEKEE (reference sequence). V lost 5 bases and J lost 0, with 11 bases in between. The CDR3 here is CASSWDWLNTEAFF. The CDR3, as DNA: TGTGCCAGCAGTTGGGACTGGTTGAACACTGAAGCTTTCTTT. Together with reference TRBV5-5 and TRBJ1-1, the CDR3 gives the full variable domain: DAGVTQSPTHLIKTRGQQVTLRCSPISGHKSVSWYQQVLGQGPQFIFQYYEKEERGRGNFPDRFSARQFPNYSSELNVNALLLGDSALYLCASSWDWLNTEAFFGQGTRLTVV.

The chain combines TRBV27 with TRBJ1-3; possible D gene TRBD1, 5 bases. Germline V gene sequence: CDR1 MNHEY, CDR2 SMNVEV (reference sequence). The germline V and J ends were trimmed by 8 bases and 3 bases, with 8 bases remaining between them. This CDR3 has 12 amino acids. CDR3 in amino acids: CASGAIGNTIYF. CDR3 coding DNA: TGTGCCAGCGGGGCAATTGGAAACACCATATATTTT.

V is TRBV2 and J is TRBJ2-3, with D perhaps TRBD2 (5 bases). The CDR3 has 14 amino acids. The V end was cut by 10 bases, the J end by 1 base, with 15 bases between. Germline V gives CDR1 SNHLY, CDR2 FYNNEI. The CDR3 region is CANPGTYRTDTQYF. As DNA, the CDR3 is TGTGCCAACCCGGGAACGTACCGCACAGATACGCAGTATTTT.

The chain links TRBV2 to TRBJ1-5; 11 bases are a match to TRBD1. Germline-derived CDR1 and CDR2 are SNHLY and FYNNEI. The CDR3 length is 15 residues. With V trimmed by 5 bases and J by 5 bases, 5 bases remained unmatched. This chain's CDR3 is CASSPDRGLDQPQHF. The CDR3 DNA is TGTGCCAGCAGTCCGGACAGGGGGCTGGATCAGCCCCAGCATTTT. Based on the CDR3 plus reference TRBV2 and TRBJ1-5, the full variable domain is EPEVTQTPSHQVTQMGQEVILRCVPISNHLYFYWYRQILGQKVEFLVSFYNNEISEKSEIFDDQFSVERPDGSNFTLKIRSTKLEDSAMYFCASSPDRGLDQPQHFGDGTRLSIL.

The chain's CDR3 is CATTTSGNYNEQFF. CDR3 nucleotide sequence: TGTGCCACCACGACTAGCGGGAACTACAATGAGCAGTTCTTC. The chain recombines TRBV19 with TRBJ2-1, with 11 positions matching TRBD2. This CDR3 contains 14 residues. The germline V gene has CDR1 LNHDA and CDR2 SQIVND (reference sequence). V lost 10 bases to trimming and J lost 3 bases; unmatched junction nucleotides: 5.

The chain employs TRBV18 and TRBJ2-7; D is possibly TRBD1 (6 bases). The ends were cut back, 5 bases at V and 3 bases at J, with 11 bases in the middle. This CDR3 comprises 13 residues. Germline loops: CDR1 KGHSH, CDR2 LQKENI. CDR3 in DNA: TGTGCCAGCTCAACTGGACAGATCTACGAGCAGTACTTC. Its translation is CASSTGQIYEQYF.

V and J are TRBV5-1 and TRBJ2-3, with 7 bases fitting TRBD1. CDR1 SGHRS and CDR2 YFSETQ come from the germline V gene. Losses at the gene ends were 3 bases for V and 1 base for J; bases not matched to a gene: 2. This CDR3 contains 14 residues. CDR3 protein: CASSSTGGTDTQYF. The CDR3 region has the DNA TGCGCCAGCAGCTCTACAGGGGGCACAGATACGCAGTATTTT.

The chain carries TRBV5-1 and TRBJ2-5; no clear D gene. The germline gives CDR1 SGHRS, CDR2 YFSETQ. The ends were cut back, 2 bases at V and 2 bases at J, with 10 bases in the middle. This CDR3 region has 14 residues. The CDR3 sequence is CASSFQAAQETQYF. DNA for the CDR3: TGCGCCAGCAGCTTTCAGGCAGCTCAAGAGACCCAGTACTTC.

Regarding this clone: Other DNA sequences from this sample encode an identical CDR3 as well. J is TRBJ2-5 and V is TRBV7-2, with 8 positions matching TRBD1. The CDR3 is 13 residues long. Germline CDR1 SGHTA, CDR2 FQGNSA. Germline trimming cut 6 bases from V and 4 bases from J; bases unmatched to any gene: 4. CDR3 region: CASSYDRGETQYF. The CDR3, as DNA: TGTGCCAGCAGTTACGACAGGGGAGAGACCCAGTACTTC.

V is TRBV4-1 and J is TRBJ2-7; 7 bases match TRBD1. CDR1 is MGHRA, CDR2 YSYEKL, per germline. The junction had 8 bases not matched to a gene; V was cut back by 3 bases and J by 3 bases. The CDR3 contains 15 residues. CDR3 sequence reads: CASSQGKGAFYEQYF. DNA for the CDR3: TGCGCCAGCAGCCAGGGTAAGGGGGCCTTCTACGAGCAGTACTTC.

The V call is TRBV27, the J call TRBJ2-7, with 12 bases identical to TRBD2. Germline CDR1 reads MNHEY; CDR2 reads SMNVEV (reference sequence). Trimming took 5 bases from V and 1 from J; bases not matched to a gene: 6. The CDR3 covers 16 residues. The CDR3 region is CASSRWTSGISYEQYF. The CDR3 nucleotides read TGTGCCAGCAGTCGCTGGACTAGCGGGATTTCCTACGAGCAGTACTTC.

In this sample, this clone turned up once. This chain uses TRBV19 with TRBJ2-3, with a possible D match to TRBD1 (6 bases). V lost 11 bases to trimming and J lost 3 bases, with 21 bases between them. CDR1 and CDR2 (germline): LNHDA, SQIVND (reference sequence). The CDR3 has 15 amino acids. The CDR3 DNA is TGTGCCGTACAGGGAAAGAAGGGGTGGACAGATACGCAGTATTTT. It yields the protein CAVQGKKGWTDTQYF.

V usage is TRBV12-5 and J usage is TRBJ2-3, with 7 bases lining up with TRBD1. Losses at the gene ends were 4 bases for V and 0 bases for J; bases not matched to a gene: 4. CDR1 and CDR2 (germline): LGHNT, FRNRAP. The CDR3 loop spans 15 amino acids. CDR3 nucleotides: TGTGCTAGTGGTTCTGGGACAGCTAGCACAGATACGCAGTATTTT. It yields the protein CASGSGTASTDTQYF. The variable domain in full, with the rest retrieved from reference TRBV12-5 and TRBJ2-3, is DARVTQTPRHKVTEMGQEVTMRCQPILGHNTVFWYRQTMMQGLELLAYFRNRAPLDDSGMPKDRFSAEMPDATLATLKIQPSEPRDSAVYFCASGSGTASTDTQYFGPGTRLTVL.

Here the CDR3 DNA reads TGTGCCAGCAGCGTGACAGGGCGGGATGAAAAACTGTTTTTT. Encoded protein: CASSVTGRDEKLFF. This sequence joins TRBV9 and TRBJ1-4; TRBD1 matches 7 bases. In germline, CDR1 is SGDLS, CDR2 YYNGEE. Losses at the gene ends were 2 bases for V and 6 bases for J; bases not matched to a gene: 4. The CDR3 loop spans 14 amino acids.

This clone was detected only a few times. This rearrangement joins TRBV12-3 or TRBV12-4 to TRBJ2-1, with D possibly being TRBD1 (7 bases). V was cut by 8 bases and J by 1 base, with 9 bases left in between. The CDR3 has 13 residues. The CDR3 protein is CASAGQSYNEQFF. CDR3 nucleotides: TGTGCCAGCGCGGGACAGTCCTACAATGAGCAGTTCTTC.

The chain has TRBV5-1 and TRBJ1-4; 12 bases fit TRBD1. The germline V gene encodes CDR1 SGHRS and CDR2 YFSETQ. CDR3 length: 15 amino acids. Trimming removed 4 bases from V and 8 bases from J; junction bases left unmatched: 6. The CDR3 region has the DNA TGCGCCAGCAGCCAAGGGGACAGGGGGCGAGAAAAACTGTTTTTT. Translated, it gives CASSQGDRGREKLFF.

This clone has a single count. This may be a read error: a much more frequent sequence differs by one nucleotide. The chain joins TRBV5-1 to TRBJ1-2; 9 bases are a match to TRBD1. The CDR3 runs 19 residues. Looked up from germline, CDR1 is SGHRS and CDR2 is YFSETQ. CDR3 in amino acids: CASNLSFRDRDRLGYGYTF. The CDR3 DNA follows: TGCGCCAGCAACTTGTCCTTTCGGGACAGGGATAGACTCGGCTATGGCTACACCTTC. The full variable domain, in which reference TRBV5-1 and TRBJ1-2 provide the parts outside the CDR3, is KAGVTQTPRYLIKTRGQQVTLSCSPISGHRSVSWYQQTPGQGLQFLFEYFSETQRNKGNFPGRFSGRQFSNSRSEMNVSTLELGDSALYLCASNLSFRDRDRLGYGYTFGSGTRLTVV.

The chain links TRBV2 to TRBJ2-3; 9 bases match TRBD2. The CDR3 runs 17 residues. The trim removed 1 base at V and 2 bases at J, leaving 7 bases unmatched. Germline lookup yields CDR1 SNHLY and CDR2 FYNNEI. CDR3 DNA: TGTGCCAGCAGTGAAGATAATAGACTAGCGGACACAGATACGCAGTATTTT. It specifies CASSEDNRLADTDTQYF.

This clone was observed a single time. The chain has TRBV4-2 and TRBJ2-5, with TRBD2 identical over 14 bases. With 1 base clipped from V and 9 bases from J, the junction kept 10 bases outside the gene matches. Germline CDR1 reads LGHNA; CDR2 reads YNFKEQ. CDR3 size: 17 residues. For the CDR3, the DNA is TGTGCCAGCAGCCAAGGACTAGCGGGAGGGGGTTCAATGGCCCAGTACTTC. It yields the protein CASSQGLAGGGSMAQYF.